This T cell receptor (beta chain) was obtained from a study of shared clonotypes between healthy human individuals. The assay was run at deep level. The assay was immunoSEQ multiplex PCR, and TCRdb's table has in-frame clones only and misses some. The repertoire includes hundreds of thousands of clones, around 67% of them detected once, and 1.7% sits in the top ten. Naive CD45RA+ and memory CD45RA-negative subsets were split from CD4+ cells. The CDR3 length is 15 residues. Trimming cost V 3 bases and J 2 bases; bases outside gene matches: 5. CDR1 and CDR2 from the germline V gene are LNHDA and SQIVND (reference sequence).

Sequenced input: memory CD4+ T cells sorted from blood. As for subset: CD45RA-negative fraction. This TCR derives from a woman younger than 45 in good health. The chain recombines TRBV19 with TRBJ2-7; 9 bases map to TRBD2. The CDR3 nucleotides read TGTGCCAGTAGTATTTACCTAGCGGGGCCCTACGAGCAGTACTTC. Residues: CASSIYLAGPYEQYF.